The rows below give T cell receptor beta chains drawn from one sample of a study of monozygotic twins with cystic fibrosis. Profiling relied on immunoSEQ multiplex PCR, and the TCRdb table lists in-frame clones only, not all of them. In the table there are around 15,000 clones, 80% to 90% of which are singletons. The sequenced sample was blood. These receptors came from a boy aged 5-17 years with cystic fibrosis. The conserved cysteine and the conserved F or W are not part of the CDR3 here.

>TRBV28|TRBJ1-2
ASREGHNYGYT
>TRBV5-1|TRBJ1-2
ASSPDRSNYGYT
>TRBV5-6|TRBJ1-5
ASSFRGAGGQPQH
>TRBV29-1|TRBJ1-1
SVIHGPYEAF
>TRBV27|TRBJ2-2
ASSLLDSTGELF
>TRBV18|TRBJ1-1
ASSTRTGANTEAF
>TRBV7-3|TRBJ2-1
ASSLTLAGGEQF
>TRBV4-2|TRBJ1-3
ASSTRTGHNSGNTIY
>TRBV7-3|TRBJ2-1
ASSSGAGTYNEQF
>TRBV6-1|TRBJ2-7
ASSGGEGGYEQY
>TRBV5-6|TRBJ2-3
ASSLGGRLTDTQY
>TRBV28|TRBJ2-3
ASNEDGLAGGPLTDTQY
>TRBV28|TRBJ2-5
ASRGRQGTY
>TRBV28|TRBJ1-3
ASSPHYSRWSGNTIY
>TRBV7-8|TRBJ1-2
ASSRQVDNYGYT
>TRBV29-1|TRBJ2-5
SVGPGTGRETQY
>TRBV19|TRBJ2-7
ASSLSGLLRGPNGAYEQY
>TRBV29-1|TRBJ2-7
SVVGQAYEQY
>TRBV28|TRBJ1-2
ASTGTYGYT
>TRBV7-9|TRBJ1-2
ASGRETINYGYT
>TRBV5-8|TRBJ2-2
ASSLGTRGNTGELF
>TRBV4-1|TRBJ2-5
ASSPRLAETQETQY
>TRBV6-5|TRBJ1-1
ASSSQGANTEAF
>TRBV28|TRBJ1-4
ASSLRQGDEKLF
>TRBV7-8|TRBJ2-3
ASSLGADTQY
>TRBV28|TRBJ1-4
ASSLGGQLNEKLF
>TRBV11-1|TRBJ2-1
ASSLRGLSFSYNEQF
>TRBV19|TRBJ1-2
ASSSADPRRGYT
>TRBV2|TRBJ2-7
ASRSQGSPRVH
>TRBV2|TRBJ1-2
ASSAQRGMTGYT
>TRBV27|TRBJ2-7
ASSLYRDRATEQY
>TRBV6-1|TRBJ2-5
ASRTQRETQY
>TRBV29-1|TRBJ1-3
SVGLGSSGNTIY
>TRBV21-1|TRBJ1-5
ASSSSGTGSNQPQH
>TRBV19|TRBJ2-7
ATSPGLATYEQY
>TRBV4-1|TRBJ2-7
ASSQGSISGREQY
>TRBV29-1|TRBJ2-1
SGGGGQTDSYNEQF
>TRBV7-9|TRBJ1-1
ASSSVTGQIIMNTEAF
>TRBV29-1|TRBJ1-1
SVSRQGDMDTEAF
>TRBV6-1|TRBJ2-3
ASSDVGVDTQY
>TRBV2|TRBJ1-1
ASSEDARPNTEAF
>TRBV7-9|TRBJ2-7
ASSLVQGVQQYEQY
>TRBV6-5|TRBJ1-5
ASRASGYSNQPQH
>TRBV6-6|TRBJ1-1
ASSRRQGILNTEAF
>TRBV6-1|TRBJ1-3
ASTPLSRGNTIY
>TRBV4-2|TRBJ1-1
ASSQELAGGNEAF
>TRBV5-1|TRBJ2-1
ASSLARPDNEQF
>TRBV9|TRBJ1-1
ASSRTAQGGNTEAF
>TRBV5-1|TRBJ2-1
ASIGLAGGGYNEQF
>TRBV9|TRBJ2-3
ASSVTWLPDTQY
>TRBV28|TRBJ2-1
ASSISGLEFGGAEQF
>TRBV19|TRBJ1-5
ASTMEGAPRNQPQH
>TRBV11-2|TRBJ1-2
ASSLEWDRGWYGYT
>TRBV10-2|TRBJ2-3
ASKDRGKTDTQY
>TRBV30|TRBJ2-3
AWSVRLSPDDTQY
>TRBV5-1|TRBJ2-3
ASSLTGGLTDTQY
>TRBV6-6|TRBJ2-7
ASRSGAGGYYEQY